This T cell receptor (beta chain) was documented in a study of control samples from healthy donors and cancer patients. Sequencing was performed with immunoSEQ multiplex PCR; in TCRdb, only in-frame clones are kept and a portion is missing. Counted here are 150,000 to 200,000 clones, about 93% occurring once; the ten biggest clones make up about 1.6%. The sequencing sample was made of blood. The clonotype originates from a man aged 18 to 29 in good health.

CDR3 DNA sequence: TGTGCCAGCAGTAACCGGGACAGGGGGCGGGCGAGCAATCAGCCCCAGCATTTT. Residues: CASSNRDRGRASNQPQHF. The chain uses TRBV25-1 and TRBJ1-5, with 12 positions matching TRBD1. V shed 5 bases and J 1 base; nucleotides not matched to a gene: 9. The length of the CDR3 is 18 residues. Germline CDR1 reads MGHDK; CDR2 reads SYGVNS.